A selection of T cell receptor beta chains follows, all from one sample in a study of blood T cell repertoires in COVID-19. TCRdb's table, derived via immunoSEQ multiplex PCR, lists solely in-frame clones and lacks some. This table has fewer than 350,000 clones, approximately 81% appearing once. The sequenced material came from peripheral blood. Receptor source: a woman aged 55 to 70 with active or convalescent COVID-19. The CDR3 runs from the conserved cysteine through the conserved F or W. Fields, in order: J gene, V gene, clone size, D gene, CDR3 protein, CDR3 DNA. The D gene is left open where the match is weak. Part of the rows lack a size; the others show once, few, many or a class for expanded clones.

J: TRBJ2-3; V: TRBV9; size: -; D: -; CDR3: CASSVEGYGADTQYF; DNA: TGTGCCAGCAGCGTAGAAGGTTACGGGGCAGATACGCAGTATTTT
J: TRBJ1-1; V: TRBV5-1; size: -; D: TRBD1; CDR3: CASSLTYTGGAKAYTEAFF; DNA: TGCGCCAGCAGCTTGACTTATACAGGGGGCGCGAAGGCCTACACTGAAGCTTTCTTT
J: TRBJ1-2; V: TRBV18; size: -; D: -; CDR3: CASSPGAGENYGYTF; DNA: TGTGCCAGCTCACCAGGGGCAGGGGAGAACTATGGCTACACCTTC
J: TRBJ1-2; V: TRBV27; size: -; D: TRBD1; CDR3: CATGQGAGGYTF; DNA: TGTGCCACAGGACAGGGGGCGGGCGGCTACACCTTC
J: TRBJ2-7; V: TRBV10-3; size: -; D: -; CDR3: CAISESGPQSYEQYF; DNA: TGTGCCATCAGTGAGTCGGGGCCTCAATCCTACGAGCAGTACTTC
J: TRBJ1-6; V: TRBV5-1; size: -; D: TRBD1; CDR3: CASSPETGGAGSPLHF; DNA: TGCGCCAGCAGCCCGGAAACAGGGGGCGCGGGATCACCCCTCCACTTT
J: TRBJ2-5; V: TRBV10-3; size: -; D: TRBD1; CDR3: CAIRRRLGQDQETQYF; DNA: TGTGCCATCAGAAGGAGGTTAGGACAGGACCAAGAGACCCAGTACTTC
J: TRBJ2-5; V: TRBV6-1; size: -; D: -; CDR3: CASSVTTGIGSETQYF; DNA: TGTGCCAGCAGTGTAACGACAGGTATAGGAAGCGAGACCCAGTACTTC
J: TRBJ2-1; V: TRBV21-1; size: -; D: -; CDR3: CASRFLGRGGNEQFF; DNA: TGTGCCAGCAGATTCCTCGGGCGGGGGGGCAATGAGCAGTTCTTC
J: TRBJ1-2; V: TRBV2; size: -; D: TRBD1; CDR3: CAGVPDRDYGYTF; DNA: TGTGCCGGCGTTCCGGACAGGGACTATGGCTACACCTTC
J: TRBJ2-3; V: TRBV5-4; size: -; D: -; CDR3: CASSPPSGTSSTDTQYF; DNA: TGTGCCAGCAGCCCCCCCTCCGGGACTTCTAGCACAGATACGCAGTATTTT
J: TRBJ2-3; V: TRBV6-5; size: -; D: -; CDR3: CASSEDRPYTDTQYF; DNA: TGTGCCAGCAGCGAGGACAGACCTTACACAGATACGCAGTATTTT
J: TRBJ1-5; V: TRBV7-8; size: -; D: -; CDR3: CASSPRGGAVGQPQHF; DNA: TGTGCCAGCAGCCCCCGCGGGGGCGCCGTTGGCCAGCCCCAGCATTTT
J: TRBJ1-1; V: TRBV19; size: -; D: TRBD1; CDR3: CATARDRNTEAFF; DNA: TGTGCCACCGCCCGGGACAGAAACACTGAAGCTTTCTTT
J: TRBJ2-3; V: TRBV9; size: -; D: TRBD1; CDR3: CASSVAAGGMADTQYF; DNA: TGTGCCAGCAGCGTAGCGGCAGGGGGCATGGCAGATACGCAGTATTTT
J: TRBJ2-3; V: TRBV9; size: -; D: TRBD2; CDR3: CASSVVLAGGTDTQYF; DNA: TGTGCCAGCAGCGTCGTACTAGCGGGGGGGACAGATACGCAGTATTTT
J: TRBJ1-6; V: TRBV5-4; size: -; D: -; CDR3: CASSPNRDEGSPLHF; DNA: TGTGCCAGCAGCCCGAATAGAGATGAGGGTTCACCCCTCCACTTT
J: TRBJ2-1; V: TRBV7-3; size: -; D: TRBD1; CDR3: CASSLGQGGSYNEQFF; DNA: TGTGCCAGCAGCCTAGGACAGGGGGGTTCCTACAATGAGCAGTTCTTC
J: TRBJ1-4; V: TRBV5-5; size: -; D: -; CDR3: CARSRRGGSNEKLFF; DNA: TGTGCCCGCAGCCGACGGGGGGGATCTAATGAAAAACTGTTTTTT
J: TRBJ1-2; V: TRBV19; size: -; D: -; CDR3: CASSTGRTQYGYTF; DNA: TGTGCCAGTAGTACGGGCCGGACTCAATATGGCTACACCTTC
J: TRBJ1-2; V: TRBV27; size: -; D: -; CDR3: CASSLSSEGRAGYGYTF; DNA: TGTGCCAGCAGTTTATCGAGTGAGGGGAGGGCTGGCTATGGCTACACCTTC
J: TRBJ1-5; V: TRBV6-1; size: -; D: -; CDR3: CASSEVGAPNQPQHF; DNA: TGTGCCAGCAGTGAGGTGGGGGCTCCTAATCAGCCCCAGCATTTT
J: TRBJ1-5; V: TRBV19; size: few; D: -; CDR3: CASSGGGNQPQHF; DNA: TGTGCCAGTAGTGGCGGTGGCAATCAGCCCCAGCATTTT
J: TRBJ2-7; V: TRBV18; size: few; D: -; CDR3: CASSPEGSTLEQYF; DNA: TGTGCCAGCTCACCAGAGGGAAGCACGCTAGAGCAGTACTTC
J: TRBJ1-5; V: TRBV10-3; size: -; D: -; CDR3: CAISERAGNQPQHF; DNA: TGTGCCATCAGTGAGCGAGCTGGTAATCAGCCCCAGCATTTT
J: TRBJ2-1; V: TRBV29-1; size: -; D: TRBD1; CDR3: CSVAGQVNNEQFF; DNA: TGCAGCGTTGCGGGACAGGTGAACAATGAGCAGTTCTTC
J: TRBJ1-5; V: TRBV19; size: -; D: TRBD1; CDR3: CASRPGTGGNQPQHF; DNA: TGTGCCAGTCGTCCCGGGACAGGGGGCAATCAGCCCCAGCATTTT
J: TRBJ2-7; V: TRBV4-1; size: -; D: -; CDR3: CASSRAGYEQYF; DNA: TGCGCCAGCAGCAGGGCGGGATACGAGCAGTACTTC
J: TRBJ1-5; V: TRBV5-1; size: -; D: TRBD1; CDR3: CASSSGTGNSNQPQHF; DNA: TGCGCCAGCAGTTCTGGGACAGGGAATAGCAATCAGCCCCAGCATTTT
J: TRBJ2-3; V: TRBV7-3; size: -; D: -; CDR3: CASSFPFGPEADTQYF; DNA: TGTGCCAGCAGCTTCCCTTTTGGCCCGGAGGCAGATACGCAGTATTTT
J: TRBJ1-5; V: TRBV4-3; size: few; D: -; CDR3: CASSQDSGWNQPQHF; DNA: TGCGCCAGCAGCCAAGATTCAGGGTGGAATCAGCCCCAGCATTTT
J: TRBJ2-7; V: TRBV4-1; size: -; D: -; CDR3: CASSQALGLYEQYF; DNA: TGCGCCAGCAGCCAAGCCCTGGGACTCTACGAGCAGTACTTC
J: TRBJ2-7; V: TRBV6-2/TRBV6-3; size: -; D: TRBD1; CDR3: CASSLREGTGGYEQYF; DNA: TGTGCCAGCAGTCTACGGGAGGGGACAGGGGGATACGAGCAGTACTTC
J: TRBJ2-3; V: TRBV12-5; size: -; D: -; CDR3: CASGLRGQFTDTQYF; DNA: TGTGCTAGTGGTTTAAGAGGTCAGTTCACAGATACGCAGTATTTT
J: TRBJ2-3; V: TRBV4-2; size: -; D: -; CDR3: CASSPGSTDTQYF; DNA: TGTGCCAGCAGCCCGGGGAGCACAGATACGCAGTATTTT
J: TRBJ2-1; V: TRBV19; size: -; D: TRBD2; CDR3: CASSLYGGEYNEQFF; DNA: TGTGCCAGTAGTTTATACGGGGGGGAATACAATGAGCAGTTCTTC
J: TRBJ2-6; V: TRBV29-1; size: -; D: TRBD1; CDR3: CSVGSDRSSGANVLTF; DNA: TGCAGCGTTGGATCGGACAGGTCCTCTGGGGCCAACGTCCTGACTTTC
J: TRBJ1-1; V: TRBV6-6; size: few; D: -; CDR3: CASSTTLMNTEAFF; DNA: TGTGCCAGCAGTACGACTCTCATGAACACTGAAGCTTTCTTT
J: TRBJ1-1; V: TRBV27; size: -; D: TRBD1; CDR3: CASSTRTGVGTEAFF; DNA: TGTGCCAGCAGTACCCGGACAGGGGTGGGCACTGAAGCTTTCTTT
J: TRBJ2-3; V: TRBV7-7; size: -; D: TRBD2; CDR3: CASSRTASGGHADTQYF; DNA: TGTGCTAGCAGCCGAACCGCTAGCGGGGGTCACGCAGATACGCAGTATTTT